One TCR beta chain is described in this entry. Antigen specificity is unknown. This specimen comes from a study of cytomegalovirus exposure and HLA in healthy donors. Overall study results and limits: In vitro experiments confirmed that three CMV-associated chains were specific for CMV antigens.

The CDR3 consists of 16 residues. The V and J ends lost 1 base and 5 bases, in that order; junction bases with no gene match: 8. CDR1 is SGHNT and CDR2 is YENEEA in the germline V gene. The PCR employed 60 Vbeta primers together with 13 Jbeta primers. The table came from immunoSEQ multiplex PCR; TCRdb's copy has only in-frame clones and leaves some out. The sample lists about 70,000 clones; more than 80% were seen once. Sequencing was carried out using PBMCs. The J gene is TRBJ2-4, the V gene TRBV11-3; TRBD1 matches at 7 bases. The clonotype comes from a young woman in good health and CMV-seronegative. This CDR3 reads CASSLVSRDSQNIQYF. The CDR3 coding sequence is TGTGCCAGCAGCTTAGTGTCCAGGGACAGCCAAAACATTCAGTACTTC.